The 32 T cell receptor beta chains reported below all come from one sample, sequenced in a study of cytomegalovirus exposure and HLA in healthy donors. Clones were read by immunoSEQ multiplex PCR, and TCRdb kept only the in-frame ones, dropping some. There are some 320,000 clones in the sample; about 90% occur only once, and 1% to 1.5% lies in the top ten. Specimen: PBMCs. All receptors derive from a woman in her 30s in good health and CMV-seropositive.

V usage is TRBV28 and J usage is TRBJ1-5, with D unclear. Germline CDR1 MDHEN, CDR2 SYDVKM. The V gene lost 6 bases and the J gene lost 7 bases, with 13 bases spanning the gap. The CDR3 is 13 amino acids. CDR3 protein: CASSPEGGQPQHF. The DNA of the CDR3 is TGTGCCAGCAGCCCCGAGGGTGGGCAGCCCCAGCATTTT.

The chain recombines TRBV5-1 with TRBJ2-3; 10 nucleotides line up with TRBD2. The germline gives CDR1 SGHRS, CDR2 YFSETQ. V shed 0 bases, J shed 9 bases, and the junction held 4 bases outside the gene matches. The CDR3 sequence is 14 residues long. The DNA of the CDR3 is TGCGCCAGCAGCTTGGGGCTAGCGGGAGAAACGCAGTATTTT. Residues: CASSLGLAGETQYF.

This clone was picked up a small number of times. The genes are TRBV7-2 and TRBJ2-7, with D possibly matching TRBD2 (6 bases). V lost 5 bases, J lost 1 base, and 9 bases lay in between. CDR1 and CDR2 from the germline V gene are SGHTA and FQGNSA. The CDR3 spans 13 residues. The CDR3 loop reads CASSPAGSYEQYF. The CDR3 coding sequence is TGTGCCAGCAGCCCCGCGGGGTCCTACGAGCAGTACTTC.

The chain has TRBV27 and TRBJ1-2; 12 nucleotides line up with TRBD1. The CDR3 covers 18 residues. V was pared by 7 bases and J by 0 bases, with 12 bases of the junction left unmatched. Per the germline V gene, CDR1 is MNHEY and CDR2 is SMNVEV (reference sequence). CDR3 amino acids: CASTPRWGQGAPNYGYTF. The CDR3 coding sequence is TGTGCCAGCACCCCTCGGTGGGGACAGGGGGCCCCTAACTATGGCTACACCTTC.

This chain joins TRBV27 and TRBJ1-5; the match to TRBD1 covers 7 bases. After removal of 0 bases from V and 10 bases from J, the junction contained 9 bases not matched to a gene. The CDR3 extends over 15 amino acids. The germline CDR1 and CDR2 sequences are MNHEY and SMNVEV (reference sequence). The CDR3 reads CASSLSAGGISPQHF. The CDR3 nucleotides read TGTGCCAGCAGTTTATCAGCAGGGGGAATCAGCCCCCAGCATTTT.

The chain couples TRBV6-1 to TRBJ2-7, with 8 bases aligning to TRBD1. The CDR3 runs to 14 residues. With V trimmed by 6 bases and J by 0 bases, 4 bases remained unmatched. The germline V gene encodes CDR1 MNHNS and CDR2 SASEGT. The CDR3 DNA is TGTGCCAGCAGGTGGACAGGGAGCTCCTACGAGCAGTACTTC. The encoded protein is CASRWTGSSYEQYF.

On this clone: Additional DNA sequences in this sample encode the identical CDR3. The rearrangement uses TRBV2 and TRBJ2-5, with D possibly matching TRBD1 (6 bases). Germline V gene lookup returns CDR1 SNHLY and CDR2 FYNNEI. The V end lost 6 bases, the J end lost 5 bases, and 10 bases lay between the germline ends. The CDR3 consists of 12 residues. The DNA of the CDR3 is TGTGCCAGCAGCAGGGGCGGGGAGACCCAGTACTTC. Protein: CASSRGGETQYF.

The rearrangement uses TRBV7-2 and TRBJ2-7; D not certain. Germline loops: CDR1 SGHTA, CDR2 FQGNSA. Trimming took 2 bases from V and 3 from J, leaving 17 bases between them. This CDR3 is built from 16 residues. CDR3 in DNA: TGTGCCAGCAGCTTAACGCGATCGATCAGTTACTACGAGCAGTACTTC. This sequence encodes CASSLTRSISYYEQYF.

This clone showed up just once. The chain uses TRBV6-5 and TRBJ1-1, with 8 positions matching TRBD1. V was clipped by 6 bases and J by 4 bases; unmatched bases: 4. This CDR3 has 13 residues. From germline, CDR1 is MNHEY and CDR2 SVGAGI. This CDR3 reads CASRAGGLTEAFF. The CDR3 coding sequence is TGTGCCAGCAGAGCAGGGGGCCTCACTGAAGCTTTCTTT.

V is TRBV7-3 and J is TRBJ2-1; 9 bases line up with TRBD2. Germline V gives CDR1 SGHTA, CDR2 FQGTGA. This CDR3 contains 16 residues. With V trimmed by 2 bases and J by 6 bases, 8 bases remained unmatched. CDR3 in amino acids: CASSLGLAGGLNEQFF. CDR3 nucleotides: TGTGCCAGCAGCTTAGGTCTCGCGGGGGGGCTCAATGAGCAGTTCTTC.

This sequence joins TRBV30 and TRBJ2-2; TRBD1 is a possible D gene (6 bases). Germline CDR1 GTSNPN, CDR2 SVGIG (reference sequence). Deletions cut 1 base from V and 2 bases from J, with 8 bases between. The length of the CDR3 is 14 residues. CDR3 in amino acids: CAWSGDTNTGELFF. The CDR3 nucleotides read TGTGCCTGGAGTGGGGACACCAACACCGGGGAGCTGTTTTTT.

In its sample, this clone was seen a few times. The chain joins TRBV30 to TRBJ1-5; D gene unclear. V lost 7 bases and J 3 bases, leaving 13 bases between the germline ends. The CDR3 has 13 amino acids. CDR1 is GTSNPN, CDR2 SVGIG, per germline (reference sequence). The CDR3 reads CASAGGNNQPQHF. CDR3 sequence (DNA): TGTGCCTCAGCGGGCGGAAACAATCAGCCCCAGCATTTT.

The V call is TRBV6-5, the J call TRBJ1-5; no reliable D call. Germline CDR1 is MNHEY and CDR2 is SVGAGI. V was shortened by 10 bases and J by 1 base, with 14 bases between the two germline ends. This CDR3 is 14 amino acids long. The CDR3 DNA sequence: TGTGCCACAAAGGACCCCGGGAGCAATCAGCCCCAGCATTTT. It translates to CATKDPGSNQPQHF.

The chain uses TRBV5-5 and TRBJ2-7; D remains ambiguous. This CDR3 spans 13 amino acids. CDR1 is SGHKS, CDR2 YYEKEE, per germline (reference sequence). Trimming stripped 5 bases from V and 4 bases from J, with 13 bases between. The CDR3: CASSFGMGYEQYF. CDR3 bases: TGTGCCAGCAGTTTTGGGATGGGATACGAGCAGTACTTC.

This sequence joins TRBV2 and TRBJ1-3; a possible D gene is TRBD1 (5 bases). The germline V gene has CDR1 SNHLY and CDR2 FYNNEI. CDR3 length: 13 amino acids. The ends were cut back, 9 bases at V and 0 bases at J, with 9 bases in the middle. The CDR3 DNA reads TGTGCCAGAAGGGGTACCTCTGGAAACACCATATATTTT. This encodes CARRGTSGNTIYF.

This chain uses TRBV4-3 with TRBJ2-5; 7 nucleotides align to TRBD2. Germline assignment: CDR1 LGHNA and CDR2 YSLEER. V lost 5 bases to trimming and J lost 3 bases; unmatched junction nucleotides: 0. The CDR3 has 12 residues. The CDR3 protein is CASSGGEETQYF. The CDR3 bases are TGCGCCAGCAGCGGGGGGGAAGAGACCCAGTACTTC.

The chain combines TRBV27 with TRBJ2-7; the D gene is possibly TRBD2 (5 bases). CDR3 length: 13 residues. The V gene's germline CDR1 is MNHEY and CDR2 SMNVEV (reference sequence). V was cut by 4 bases and J by 6 bases, with 13 bases left in between. CDR3 coding DNA: TGTGCCAGCAGTTGGACTTTAGCTTCCGAGCAGTACTTC. Amino acids: CASSWTLASEQYF.

The CDR3 loop reads CASSYGYTGELFF. CDR3 nucleotides: TGTGCCAGCAGTTACGGGTACACCGGGGAGCTGTTTTTT. The chain carries TRBV6-5 and TRBJ2-2; D gene ambiguous. Trimming pared 2 bases from V and 3 bases from J, leaving 4 bases between. From germline, CDR1 is MNHEY and CDR2 SVGAGI. The CDR3 consists of 13 residues.

The CDR3 sequence: CASSLDPPEFYEQYF. Written as DNA, the CDR3 is TGTGCCAGCAGCTTAGACCCCCCCGAGTTTTACGAGCAGTACTTC. The J gene is TRBJ2-7, the V gene TRBV7-9; D is undetermined. Germline values: CDR1 SEHNR, CDR2 FQNEAQ (reference sequence). The V end lost 1 base, the J end lost 4 bases, and 14 bases lay between the germline ends. This CDR3 has 15 amino acids.

V usage is TRBV7-2 and J usage is TRBJ1-5; D is unresolved. V lost 5 bases and J 0 bases, leaving 11 bases between the germline ends. The CDR3 extends over 15 amino acids. Germline assignment: CDR1 SGHTA and CDR2 FQGNSA. The CDR3 here is CASSVTGASNQPQHF. The CDR3 coding sequence is TGTGCCAGCAGCGTTACGGGTGCTAGCAATCAGCCCCAGCATTTT. Filled out from reference TRBV7-2 and TRBJ1-5, the complete variable domain reads GAGVSQSPSNKVTEKGKDVELRCDPISGHTALYWYRQSLGQGLEFLIYFQGNSAPDKSGLPSDRFSAERTGGSVSTLTIQRTQQEDSAVYLCASSVTGASNQPQHFGDGTRLSIL.

The CDR3 DNA sequence: TGTGCCAGCAGCCCGGGACTAGCGGGGGGGCTAGCCAAAAACATTCAGTACTTC. Translation: CASSPGLAGGLAKNIQYF. The rearrangement uses TRBV11-2 and TRBJ2-4; the match to TRBD2 covers 16 bases. CDR3 length: 18 residues. Germline V lookup: CDR1 SGHAT, CDR2 FQNNGV. V lost 5 bases to trimming and J lost 0 bases; unmatched junction nucleotides: 4.

In this sample, this clone turned up once. CDR3 coding DNA: TGTGCCAGTACCATGGGAGGGTCGGGCGAGCAGTACTTC. Translated: CASTMGGSGEQYF. The chain joins TRBV19 to TRBJ2-7; 7 positions match TRBD2. CDR3 length: 13 amino acids. With 7 bases clipped from V and 6 bases from J, the junction kept 9 bases outside the gene matches. The germline gives CDR1 LNHDA, CDR2 SQIVND (reference sequence).

This chain connects TRBV30 to TRBJ1-4; D not resolved. Germline V gene lookup returns CDR1 GTSNPN and CDR2 SVGIG (reference sequence). CDR3 length: 12 amino acids. Trimming took 3 bases from V and 8 from J, leaving 10 bases between them. CDR3 residues: CAWRGAMEKLFF. CDR3 nucleotide sequence: TGTGCCTGGAGAGGCGCGATGGAAAAACTGTTTTTT.

The rearrangement uses TRBV5-1 and TRBJ1-1; maybe TRBD1 (6 bases). Germline V lookup: CDR1 SGHRS, CDR2 YFSETQ. V dropped 4 bases and J dropped 0 bases, with 13 bases sitting between them. This CDR3 is 15 amino acids long. Here the CDR3 DNA reads TGCGCCAGCAGCCCTCTGGACAGACTGAACACTGAAGCTTTCTTT. Protein: CASSPLDRLNTEAFF.

This sequence joins TRBV6-1 and TRBJ1-1, with D possibly being TRBD1 (5 bases). The CDR3 extends over 15 amino acids. The V end was cut by 3 bases, the J end by 1 base, with 12 bases between. Germline CDR1 reads MNHNS; CDR2 reads SASEGT. The CDR3 coding sequence is TGTGCCAGCAGTGACCGTCGTGGGGGGAACACTGAAGCTTTCTTT. As protein: CASSDRRGGNTEAFF.

The J gene is TRBJ1-2, the V gene TRBV28, with D perhaps matching TRBD1 (5 bases). From germline, CDR1 is MDHEN and CDR2 SYDVKM. Deletions cut 10 bases from V and 2 bases from J, with 14 bases between. The CDR3 has 13 amino acids. CDR3 sequence reads: CAISTGGNYGYTF. For the CDR3, the DNA is TGTGCCATCTCGACGGGGGGGAACTATGGCTACACCTTC.

This clone came up once. This chain joins TRBV4-1 and TRBJ2-3, with TRBD2 identical over 7 bases. CDR1 MGHRA and CDR2 YSYEKL come from the germline V gene. There are 14 residues in the CDR3. V was clipped by 1 base and J by 4 bases; unmatched bases: 2. CDR3 in DNA: TGCGCCAGCAGCCAAGGACTAGCTTCAGATACGCAGTATTTT. It is translated as CASSQGLASDTQYF.

This rearrangement joins TRBV4-1 to TRBJ2-7; 11 nucleotides agree with TRBD2. Trimming at V came to 1 base and at J to 3 bases, leaving 8 bases not matched to a gene. The germline CDR1 and CDR2 sequences are MGHRA and YSYEKL. This CDR3 region has 17 residues. CDR3 amino acids: CASSQGGSLAGVYEQYF. The CDR3 DNA is TGCGCCAGCAGCCAAGGGGGGTCACTAGCGGGAGTCTACGAGCAGTACTTC.

This chain uses TRBV4-2 with TRBJ2-7, with 9 bases that match TRBD2. The V gene end was trimmed by 0 bases and the J gene end by 4 bases; junction bases not matched to a gene: 4. The CDR3 is 15 residues long. Germline assignment: CDR1 LGHNA and CDR2 YNFKEQ. CDR3 protein: CASSQEPSGKYEQYF. The CDR3 nucleotides read TGTGCCAGCAGCCAAGAGCCTAGCGGGAAGTACGAGCAGTACTTC.

The chain is built from TRBV4-1 and TRBJ1-1; 10 positions match TRBD1. CDR3 length equals 17 residues. Germline V CDR1 and CDR2: MGHRA, YSYEKL. After removal of 1 base from V and 7 bases from J, the junction contained 12 bases not matched to a gene. Here the CDR3 reads CASSQGPHRQGANEAFF. CDR3 nucleotides: TGCGCCAGCAGCCAAGGTCCCCATAGACAGGGGGCGAATGAAGCTTTCTTT.

This chain links TRBV9 with TRBJ2-3; no firm D call. Germline CDR1 and CDR2: SGDLS and YYNGEE. The length of the CDR3 is 14 residues. V lost 1 base and J lost 2, with 8 bases in between. CDR3 coding DNA: TGTGCCAGCAGCGTAAGCACGCCCACAGATACGCAGTATTTT. Its translation is CASSVSTPTDTQYF.

The chain links TRBV10-3 to TRBJ1-5; D gene ambiguous. Germline V gene lookup returns CDR1 ENHRY and CDR2 SYGVKD. This CDR3 spans 13 amino acids. With 4 bases removed from V and 5 bases from J, the gap between germline ends came to 9 bases. CDR3 nucleotide sequence: TGTGCCATCAGTGGTTTGAAGGATCAGCCCCAGCATTTT. Protein product: CAISGLKDQPQHF.